Following are 17 T cell receptor beta chains from one sample sequenced in a study of cytomegalovirus exposure and HLA in healthy donors. Primers included in the PCR were 60 Vbeta and 13 Jbeta primers. Generated by immunoSEQ multiplex PCR, the TCRdb table keeps only in-frame clones and is missing some. The sample consists of 140,000 to 150,000 clones, approximately 72% of them appearing once. Sequencing was performed on PBMCs. The receptors stem from a woman aged 55 to 70 in good health and CMV-seronegative.

This rearrangement joins TRBV6-5 to TRBJ2-7; D call uncertain. Germline V CDR1 and CDR2: MNHEY, SVGAGI. V lost 1 base to trimming and J lost 1 base, with 8 bases between them. This CDR3 has 14 residues. CDR3 region: CASSYLAASYEQYF. CDR3 sequence (DNA): TGTGCCAGCAGTTACTTGGCAGCGTCCTACGAGCAGTACTTC.

This clone was observed a few times. The chain carries TRBV10-3 and TRBJ2-3; 11 bases agree with TRBD2. Losses at the gene ends were 0 bases for V and 4 bases for J; bases not matched to a gene: 6. The length of the CDR3 is 17 residues. Germline V CDR1 and CDR2: ENHRY, SYGVKD. CDR3 sequence: CAISESGPSGRSDTQYF. The CDR3 DNA reads as TGTGCCATCAGTGAGTCGGGGCCTAGCGGGAGGTCAGATACGCAGTATTTT.

This rearrangement joins TRBV11-3 to TRBJ2-1; the match to TRBD2 covers 9 bases. The CDR3 length is 18 residues. Germline V gives CDR1 SGHNT, CDR2 YENEEA. V shed 0 bases and J 7 bases; nucleotides not matched to a gene: 13. The CDR3 loop is CASSLERTAGGARNEQFF. The CDR3 nucleotides are TGTGCCAGCAGCTTAGAAAGAACGGCGGGAGGGGCGAGGAATGAGCAGTTCTTC. The entire variable domain, with the rest obtained from reference TRBV11-3 and TRBJ2-1, is as follows: EAGVVQSPRYKIIEKKQPVAFWCNPISGHNTLYWYLQNLGQGPELLIRYENEEAVDDSQLPKDRFSAERLKGVDSTLKIQPAELGDSAVYLCASSLERTAGGARNEQFFGPGTRLTVL.

This sequence joins TRBV29-1 and TRBJ1-1; TRBD1 is a possible D gene (5 bases). This CDR3 is built from 11 residues. V was cut by 4 bases and J by 4 bases, with 7 bases left in between. Germline CDR1 reads SQVTM; CDR2 reads ANQGSEA. This CDR3 reads CSVAQGTEAFF. CDR3 sequence (DNA): TGCAGCGTTGCCCAGGGCACTGAAGCTTTCTTT. The variable domain in full, completed from reference TRBV29-1 and TRBJ1-1, reads SAVISQKPSRDICQRGTSLTIQCQVDSQVTMMFWYRQQPGQSLTLIATANQGSEATYESGFVIDKFPISRPNLTFSTLTVSNMSPEDSSIYLCSVAQGTEAFFGQGTRLTVV.

The rearrangement links TRBV28 to TRBJ2-5; D perhaps matches TRBD1 (6 bases). Germline V gene lookup returns CDR1 MDHEN and CDR2 SYDVKM. V was trimmed by 2 bases and J by 5 bases, leaving 12 bases between them. This CDR3 spans 14 amino acids. CDR3 DNA sequence: TGTGCCAGCAGTTTAGGTGGTGGGGGCGAGACCCAGTACTTC. Protein product: CASSLGGGGETQYF.

The chain joins TRBV9 to TRBJ2-5, with 7 bases that match TRBD1. Trimming removed 0 bases from V and 0 bases from J; junction bases left unmatched: 2. CDR1 is SGDLS, CDR2 YYNGEE, per germline. The CDR3 runs to 15 residues. The CDR3 DNA reads as TGTGCCAGCAGCGTAGCCGGGACAGACCAAGAGACCCAGTACTTC. It translates to CASSVAGTDQETQYF.

V and J are TRBV27 and TRBJ2-7, with D possibly matching TRBD1 (6 bases). V was shortened by 6 bases and J by 2 bases, with 14 bases between the two germline ends. The CDR3 is 14 amino acids. Germline CDR1 and CDR2: MNHEY and SMNVEV (reference sequence). The CDR3, as DNA: TGTGCCAGCAGCCATGACAGGACTCCCTACGAGCAGTACTTC. Protein product: CASSHDRTPYEQYF.

The sample holds one count of this clone. This chain joins TRBV5-6 and TRBJ1-1; a possible D gene is TRBD1 (5 bases). The CDR3 loop spans 13 amino acids. V lost 0 bases and J lost 7, with 10 bases in between. The germline CDR1 and CDR2 sequences are SGHDT and YYEEEE. For the CDR3, the DNA is TGTGCCAGCAGCTTGGTGGGGGGAAGTGAAGCTTTCTTT. This codes for CASSLVGGSEAFF.

This sequence joins TRBV5-5 and TRBJ1-2, with 11 bases lining up with TRBD1. The CDR3 loop spans 16 amino acids. The trim removed 0 bases at V and 8 bases at J, leaving 9 bases unmatched. Germline V gives CDR1 SGHKS, CDR2 YYEKEE (reference sequence). The CDR3 loop reads CASSLAFGQGAKGYTF. The CDR3 DNA is TGTGCCAGCAGCTTGGCTTTTGGACAGGGGGCGAAAGGCTACACCTTC.

The gene calls are TRBV9 and TRBJ2-1, with TRBD2 identical over 7 bases. The CDR3 runs 15 residues. The germline CDR1 and CDR2 sequences are SGDLS and YYNGEE. V lost 1 base, J lost 7 bases, and 8 bases stayed unmatched. The CDR3 protein is CASSVTGGFRNEQFF. DNA of the CDR3: TGTGCCAGCAGCGTAACCGGGGGGTTTAGGAATGAGCAGTTCTTC.

This clone was seen a few times. J is TRBJ1-2 and V is TRBV6-5; D not certain. CDR3 size: 12 residues. Trimming stripped 8 bases from V and 8 bases from J, with 15 bases between. The germline V gene has CDR1 MNHEY and CDR2 SVGAGI. CDR3 in amino acids: CASFTAGEGYTF. For the CDR3, the DNA is TGTGCCAGCTTCACGGCCGGGGAGGGCTACACCTTC.

V usage is TRBV12-5 and J usage is TRBJ2-2; D not resolved. Trimming stripped 7 bases from V and 0 bases from J, with 12 bases between. Germline V gene data show CDR1 as LGHNT and CDR2 as FRNRAP. The CDR3 has 15 residues. The CDR3: CASAAWSSNTGELFF. As DNA, the CDR3 is TGTGCTAGTGCCGCGTGGAGTTCGAACACCGGGGAGCTGTTTTTT.

The chain employs TRBV6-4 and TRBJ2-3; weak D call: TRBD1 (6 bases). V shed 4 bases and J shed 2 bases, with 13 bases lying between them. CDR3 size: 15 residues. The germline V gene encodes CDR1 MRHNA and CDR2 SNTAGT. CDR3 in amino acids: CASSVAGAFTDTQYF. CDR3 bases: TGTGCCAGCAGTGTTGCAGGGGCGTTCACAGATACGCAGTATTTT.

The V call is TRBV7-9, the J call TRBJ1-5; tentatively, D is TRBD1 (6 bases). V lost 4 bases to trimming and J lost 4 bases, with 8 bases between them. Germline CDR1 is SEHNR and CDR2 is FQNEAQ (reference sequence). This CDR3 region has 13 residues. This chain's CDR3 is CASSSDRNQPQHF. Here the CDR3 DNA reads TGTGCCAGCAGCTCCGACAGGAATCAGCCCCAGCATTTT. Based on the CDR3 plus reference TRBV7-9 and TRBJ1-5, the full variable domain is DTGVSQNPRHKITKRGQNVTFRCDPISEHNRLYWYRQTLGQGPEFLTYFQNEAQLEKSRLLSDRFSAERPKGSFSTLEIQRTEQGDSAMYLCASSSDRNQPQHFGDGTRLSIL.

The rearrangement uses TRBV5-1 and TRBJ1-6; D perhaps matches TRBD1 (6 bases). The germline V gene encodes CDR1 SGHRS and CDR2 YFSETQ. This CDR3 has 15 residues. The V and J ends lost 5 bases and 6 bases respectively, with 15 bases between them. CDR3 coding DNA: TGCGCCAGCAGACAGGGATCAGGGTTTAATTCACCCCTCCACTTT. Translated: CASRQGSGFNSPLHF.

CDR3: CATSGYRGQETQYF. The CDR3, as DNA: TGTGCCACCAGCGGTTACAGGGGGCAAGAGACCCAGTACTTC. The V and J genes are TRBV15 and TRBJ2-5; the match to TRBD1 covers 8 bases. Germline CDR1 and CDR2: LNHNV and YYDKDF (reference sequence). V gave up 5 bases and J gave up 2 bases; unmatched junction bases: 4. The CDR3 contains 14 residues.

The J gene is TRBJ2-5, the V gene TRBV5-1, with D perhaps matching TRBD2 (5 bases). There are 14 residues in the CDR3. Trimming stripped 4 bases from V and 2 bases from J, with 12 bases between. Germline V CDR1 and CDR2: SGHRS, YFSETQ. This CDR3 is CASSHGLEQETQYF. The CDR3 DNA reads as TGCGCCAGCAGCCACGGACTCGAACAAGAGACCCAGTACTTC.